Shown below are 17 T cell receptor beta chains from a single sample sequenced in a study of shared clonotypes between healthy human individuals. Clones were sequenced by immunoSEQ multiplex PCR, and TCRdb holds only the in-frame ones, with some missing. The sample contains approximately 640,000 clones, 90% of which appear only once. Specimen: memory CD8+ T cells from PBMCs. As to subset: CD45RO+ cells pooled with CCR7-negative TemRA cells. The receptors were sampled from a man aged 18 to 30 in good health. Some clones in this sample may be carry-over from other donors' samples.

The CDR3 DNA follows: TGTGCCAGCTCGCTTCGTTCCCCTCCGGATGAGCAGTTCTTC. It specifies CASSLRSPPDEQFF. The genes are TRBV28 and TRBJ2-1, with D hard to call. The CDR3 covers 14 residues. V was cut by 8 bases and J by 8 bases, with 19 bases left in between. Per the germline V gene, CDR1 is MDHEN and CDR2 is SYDVKM. The full variable domain, with the rest looked up from reference TRBV28 and TRBJ2-1, is DVKVTQSSRYLVKRTGEKVFLECVQDMDHENMFWYRQDPGLGLRLIYFSYDVKMKEKGDIPEGYSVSREKKERFSLILESASTNQTSMYLCASSLRSPPDEQFFGPGTRLTVL.

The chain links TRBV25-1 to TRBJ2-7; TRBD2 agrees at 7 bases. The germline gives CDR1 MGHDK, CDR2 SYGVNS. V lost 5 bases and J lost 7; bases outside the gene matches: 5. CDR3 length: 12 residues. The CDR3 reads CASSWEGSEQYF. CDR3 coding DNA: TGTGCCAGCAGTTGGGAGGGTAGTGAGCAGTACTTC.

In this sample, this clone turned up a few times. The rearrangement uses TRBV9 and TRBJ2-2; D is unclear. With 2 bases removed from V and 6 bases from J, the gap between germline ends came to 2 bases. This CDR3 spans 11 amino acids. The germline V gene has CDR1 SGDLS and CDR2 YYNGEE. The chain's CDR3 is CASSVPGELFF. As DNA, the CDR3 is TGTGCCAGCAGCGTTCCCGGGGAGCTGTTTTTT.

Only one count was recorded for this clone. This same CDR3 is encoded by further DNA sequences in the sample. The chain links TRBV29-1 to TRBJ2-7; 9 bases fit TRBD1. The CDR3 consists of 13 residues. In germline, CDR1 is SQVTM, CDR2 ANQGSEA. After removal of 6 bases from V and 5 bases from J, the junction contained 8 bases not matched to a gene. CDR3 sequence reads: CSVVRDRANEQYF. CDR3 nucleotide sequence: TGCAGCGTGGTCCGGGACAGGGCCAACGAGCAGTACTTC.

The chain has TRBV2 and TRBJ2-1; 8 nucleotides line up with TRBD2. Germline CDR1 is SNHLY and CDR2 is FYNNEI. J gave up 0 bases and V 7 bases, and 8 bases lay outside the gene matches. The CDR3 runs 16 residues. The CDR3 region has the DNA TGTGCCAGCACTCCTACCGGGACTAGCTCCTACAATGAGCAGTTCTTC. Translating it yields CASTPTGTSSYNEQFF. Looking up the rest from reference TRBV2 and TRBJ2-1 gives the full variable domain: EPEVTQTPSHQVTQMGQEVILRCVPISNHLYFYWYRQILGQKVEFLVSFYNNEISEKSEIFDDQFSVERPDGSNFTLKIRSTKLEDSAMYFCASTPTGTSSYNEQFFGPGTRLTVL.

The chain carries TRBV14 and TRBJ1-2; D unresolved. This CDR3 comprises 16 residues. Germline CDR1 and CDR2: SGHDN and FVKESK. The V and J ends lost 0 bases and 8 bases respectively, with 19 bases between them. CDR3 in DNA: TGTGCCAGCAGCCAAGATCGAAGGACGCCGGGAGCAGGCTACACCTTC. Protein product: CASSQDRRTPGAGYTF. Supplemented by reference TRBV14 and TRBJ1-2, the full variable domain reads EAGVTQFPSHSVIEKGQTVTLRCDPISGHDNLYWYRRVMGKEIKFLLHFVKESKQDESGMPNNRFLAERTGGTYSTLKVQPAELEDSGVYFCASSQDRRTPGAGYTFGSGTRLTVV.

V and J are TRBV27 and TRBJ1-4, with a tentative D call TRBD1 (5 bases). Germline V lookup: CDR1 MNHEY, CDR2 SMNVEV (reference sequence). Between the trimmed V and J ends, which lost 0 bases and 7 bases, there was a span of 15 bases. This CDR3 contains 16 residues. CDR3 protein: CASSLSSGDGGEKLFF. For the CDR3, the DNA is TGTGCCAGCAGTTTATCTTCAGGAGACGGGGGTGAAAAACTGTTTTTT.

The CDR3 bases are TGTGCCAGCAGCGTAGGATCTGGCGGGAGCTCCTACAATGAGCAGTTCTTC. This encodes CASSVGSGGSSYNEQFF. The chain links TRBV9 to TRBJ2-1, with 7 bases fitting TRBD2. The CDR3 sequence is 17 residues long. The germline V gene has CDR1 SGDLS and CDR2 YYNGEE. Trimming removed 0 bases from V and 0 bases from J; junction bases left unmatched: 6.

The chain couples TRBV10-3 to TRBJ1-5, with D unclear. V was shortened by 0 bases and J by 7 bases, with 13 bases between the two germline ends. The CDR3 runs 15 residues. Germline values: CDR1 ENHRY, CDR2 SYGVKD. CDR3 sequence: CAISESRVWAQPQHF. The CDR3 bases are TGTGCCATCAGTGAGTCTCGAGTATGGGCACAGCCCCAGCATTTT.

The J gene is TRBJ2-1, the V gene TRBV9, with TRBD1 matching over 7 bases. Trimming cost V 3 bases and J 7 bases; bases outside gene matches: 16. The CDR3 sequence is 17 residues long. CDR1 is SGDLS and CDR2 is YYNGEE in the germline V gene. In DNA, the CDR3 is TGTGCCAGCAGCGAATCTAGAGGGGGCTATTCAGAGAATGAGCAGTTCTTC. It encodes CASSESRGGYSENEQFF.

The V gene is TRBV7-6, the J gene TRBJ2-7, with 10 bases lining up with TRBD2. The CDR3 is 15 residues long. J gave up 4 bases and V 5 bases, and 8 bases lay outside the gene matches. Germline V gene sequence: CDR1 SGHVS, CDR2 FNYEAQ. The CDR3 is CASSPRLAGLYEQYF. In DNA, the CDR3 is TGTGCCAGCAGCCCGAGACTAGCGGGCCTATACGAGCAGTACTTC. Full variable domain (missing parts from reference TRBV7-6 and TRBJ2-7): GAGVSQSPRYKVTKRGQDVALRCDPISGHVSLYWYRQALGQGPEFLTYFNYEAQQDKSGLPNDRFSAERPEGSISTLTIQRTEQRDSAMYRCASSPRLAGLYEQYFGPGTRLTVT.

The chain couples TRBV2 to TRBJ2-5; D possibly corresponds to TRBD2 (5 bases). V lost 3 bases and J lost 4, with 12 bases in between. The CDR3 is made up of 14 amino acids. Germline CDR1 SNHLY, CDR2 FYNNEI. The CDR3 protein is CASSEAEAGETQYF. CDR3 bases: TGTGCCAGCAGTGAGGCGGAGGCGGGAGAGACCCAGTACTTC.

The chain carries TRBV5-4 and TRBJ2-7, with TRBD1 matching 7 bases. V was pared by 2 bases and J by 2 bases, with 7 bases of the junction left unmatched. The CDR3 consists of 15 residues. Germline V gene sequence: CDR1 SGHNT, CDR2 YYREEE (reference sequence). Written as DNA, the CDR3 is TGTGCCAGCAGCTTAATCCCGGACAGGACCTACGAGCAGTACTTC. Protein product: CASSLIPDRTYEQYF.

The DNA of the CDR3 is TGTGCCAGCAGCTTAGACGGCAGTGGGAACATTCAGTACTTC. Encoded protein: CASSLDGSGNIQYF. This chain joins TRBV13 and TRBJ2-4; D gene uncertain. The CDR3 runs 14 residues. CDR1 and CDR2 from the germline V gene are PRHDT and FYEKMQ (reference sequence). Trimming stripped 1 base from V and 7 bases from J, with 11 bases between. Together with reference TRBV13 and TRBJ2-4, the CDR3 gives the full variable domain: AAGVIQSPRHLIKEKRETATLKCYPIPRHDTVYWYQQGPGQDPQFLISFYEKMQSDKGSIPDRFSAQQFSDYHSELNMSSLELGDSALYFCASSLDGSGNIQYFGAGTRLSVL.

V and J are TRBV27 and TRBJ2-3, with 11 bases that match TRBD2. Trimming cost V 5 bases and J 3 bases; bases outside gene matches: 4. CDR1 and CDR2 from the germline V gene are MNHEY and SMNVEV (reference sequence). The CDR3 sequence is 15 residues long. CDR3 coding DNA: TGTGCCAGCAGTCCAACTAGCGGGAGAACAGATACGCAGTATTTT. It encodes CASSPTSGRTDTQYF.

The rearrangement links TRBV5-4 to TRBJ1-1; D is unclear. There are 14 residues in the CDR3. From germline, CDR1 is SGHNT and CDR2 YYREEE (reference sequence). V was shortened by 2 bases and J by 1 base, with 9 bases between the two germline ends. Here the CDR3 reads CASSLRGKNTEAFF. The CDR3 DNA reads TGTGCCAGCAGCTTACGCGGAAAGAACACTGAAGCTTTCTTT.

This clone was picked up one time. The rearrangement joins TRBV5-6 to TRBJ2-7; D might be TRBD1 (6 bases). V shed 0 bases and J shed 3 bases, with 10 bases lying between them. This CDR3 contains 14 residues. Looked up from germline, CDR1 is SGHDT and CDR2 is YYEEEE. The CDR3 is CASSLGIRGYEQYF. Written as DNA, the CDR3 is TGTGCCAGCAGCTTGGGCATCAGGGGCTACGAGCAGTACTTC.